This T cell receptor (beta chain) comes out of a study of shared clonotypes between healthy human individuals. Notes on the study in general: It was anticipated that sequencing depth would influence how many clonotypes donors shared.

This clone was picked up many times. The antigen is unknown. Germline assignment: CDR1 MNHEY and CDR2 SVGAGI. The CDR3 runs to 15 residues. V was pared by 2 bases and J by 10 bases, with 7 bases of the junction left unmatched. CD8 memory cells included CD45RO+ cells plus CCR7-negative CD45RA+ TemRA cells. It was across several immunoSEQ plates that each subset's genomic DNA was evenly split. Produced via immunoSEQ multiplex PCR; TCRdb's table is partial and in-frame only. The repertoire holds 110,000 or so clones, with around 73% as singletons. This clonotype was sampled from a woman in her twenties or thirties in good health. Sequences were obtained from memory CD8+ T cells sorted from blood. Subset denoted: CD45RO+ cells pooled with CCR7-negative TemRA cells. The chain uses TRBV6-5 and TRBJ2-2; 10 positions match TRBD2. The CDR3 region has the DNA TGTGCCAGCAGTTACGCGCCTAGCGGGAGTCAGGAGCTGTTTTTT. Its translation: CASSYAPSGSQELFF.